These T cell receptor beta chains were read from a single sample in a study of Graves' ophthalmopathy and Graves' hyperthyroidism. TCRdb reprocessed the multiplex PCR reads with MiXCR, giving one entry per CDR3 protein. The sample includes about 620,000 distinct CDR3 sequences, 22% of them seen just once. The sequencing sample was made of peripheral blood. These receptors originate from a woman younger than 30 with stable Graves' hyperthyroidism. Some clones in this sample may be carry-over from other donors' samples. Each CDR3 is given with its conserved first and last residue. The D gene is left open where the match is weak. The size of a clone is reported for some rows only, either as once, few or many, or as a class for expanded clones.

d_gene,v_gene,j_gene,abundance,CDR3aa,CDR3nt
.,TRBV6-5,TRBJ1-3,many,CASSYGQGTGNTIYF,TGTGCCAGCAGTTACGGTCAGGGGACTGGAAACACCATATATTTT
.,TRBV19,TRBJ1-5,many,CASSRSFRDPRAHQPQHF,TGTGCCAGTAGTCGTAGTTTCCGGGACCCAAGGGCCCATCAGCCCCAGCATTTT
TRBD1,TRBV30,TRBJ1-1,many,CAWKLAGGMNTEAFF,TGTGCCTGGAAGTTGGCAGGGGGGATGAACACTGAAGCTTTCTTT
.,TRBV19,TRBJ1-1,many,CASRDSLGDEAFF,TGTGCCAGTAGGGACTCATTAGGGGATGAAGCTTTCTTT
TRBD2,TRBV9,TRBJ2-5,many,CASSVLGTSFETQYF,TGTGCCAGCAGCGTATTAGGGACTAGTTTTGAGACCCAGTACTTC
TRBD2,TRBV5-1,TRBJ2-7,many,CASSGKTSGSYEQYF,TGCGCCAGCAGCGGAAAGACTAGCGGCTCCTACGAGCAGTACTTC
.,TRBV12-3/TRBV12-4,TRBJ1-6,.,CASSSYARLRSPLHF,TGTGCCAGCAGTTCGTACGCTAGGCTGAGGTCACCCCTCCACTTT
TRBD1,TRBV12-3/TRBV12-4,TRBJ2-7,many,CASSGQAVTYEQYF,TGTGCCAGCAGTGGACAGGCCGTCACCTACGAGCAGTACTTC
.,TRBV25-1,TRBJ2-3,.,CASSPGAGYAELYTDTQYF,TGTGCCAGCAGCCCCGGAGCAGGGTACGCTGAACTATACACAGATACGCAGTATTTT
.,TRBV7-9,TRBJ2-2,.,CASSLDGHNTGELFF,TGTGCCAGCAGCTTAGACGGGCATAACACCGGGGAGCTGTTTTTT
.,TRBV30,TRBJ2-5,many,CAWSPSRQTTQYF,TGTGCCTGGAGTCCCTCTCGTCAGACGACCCAGTACTTC
.,TRBV6-2/TRBV6-3,TRBJ1-1,.,CASSYSSGRPDLGAFF,TGTGCCAGCAGTTATTCTTCTGGTAGGCCGGATTTGGGAGCTTTCTTT
.,TRBV28,TRBJ1-5,many,CASSLFSGFNQPQHF,TGTGCCAGCAGTTTATTTTCGGGGTTCAATCAGCCCCAGCATTTT
.,TRBV12-3/TRBV12-4,TRBJ1-2,few,CASSFGAANYGHTF,TGTGCCAGCAGTTTCGGGGCAGCTAACTATGGCCACACCTTC
.,TRBV12-3/TRBV12-4,TRBJ2-4,.,CASSLALSTGGDIQYF,TGTGCCAGCAGTTTAGCGCTCTCCACCGGGGGAGACATTCAGTACTTC
TRBD2,TRBV10-3,TRBJ2-5,many,CAISEERGYGETQYF,TGTGCCATCAGTGAGGAGCGGGGGTACGGAGAGACCCAGTACTTC
.,TRBV7-2,TRBJ2-7,.,CASSLASRYEQYF,TGTGCCAGCAGCTTAGCCTCTAGGTACGAGCAGTACTTC
.,TRBV12-3/TRBV12-4,TRBJ1-1,many,CASSPVVRNTEAFF,TGTGCCAGCAGTCCCGTGGTGAGGAACACTGAAGCTTTCTTT
.,TRBV11-2,TRBJ1-3,many,CASSLESGAGNTIYF,TGTGCCAGCAGCTTAGAATCAGGGGCTGGAAACACCATATATTTT
.,TRBV7-2,TRBJ1-6,many,CASRDPRRGLHNSPLHF,TGTGCCAGCAGGGATCCGAGGAGGGGTTTACATAATTCACCCCTCCACTTT
TRBD1,TRBV6-5,TRBJ1-2,many,CASSLQGVYGYTF,TGTGCCAGCAGTTTACAGGGGGTCTATGGCTACACCTTC
.,TRBV29-1,TRBJ1-1,.,CSVVGRMNTEAFF,TGCAGCGTCGTGGGACGGATGAACACTGAAGCTTTCTTT
TRBD1,TRBV27,TRBJ1-2,.,CASSRQGGSGYTF,TGTGCCAGCAGCCGACAGGGAGGGAGTGGCTACACCTTC
.,TRBV11-2,TRBJ1-5,.,CASSLDHGNQPQHF,TGTGCCAGCAGCTTAGACCACGGCAATCAGCCCCAGCATTTT
.,TRBV12-3/TRBV12-4,TRBJ1-2,.,CASRDEPGAAPFNYGYTF,TGTGCCAGCAGGGATGAGCCCGGAGCCGCACCTTTCAACTATGGCTACACCTTC
.,TRBV6-2/TRBV6-3,TRBJ1-1,many,CASRPILGTEAFF,TGTGCCAGCAGGCCAATCCTTGGCACTGAAGCTTTCTTT
.,TRBV11-3,TRBJ2-5,.,CASSFAGTQYF,TGTGCCAGCAGCTTCGCCGGGACCCAGTACTTC